This T cell receptor beta chain was observed in a study of Graves' ophthalmopathy and Graves' hyperthyroidism. Overall study results and limits: The blood repertoire also included most expanded thyroid clonotypes above 0.001 frequency.

For repertoire sequencing, the TCR beta CDR3 regions were amplified from RNA transcripts. After a first-round RT-PCR with HTBI primers, a second-round multiplex PCR was run. From the multiplex PCR reads, TCRdb called clonotypes with MiXCR, one entry per CDR3 protein. The sample comprises about 370,000 distinct CDR3 sequences, about 18% of which are singletons, and about 1.6% rests with the top ten. All donors with ophthalmopathy were recorded as having moderate-to-severe activity, CAS ≥3, NOSPECS ≥4 and a duration under 3 months. Other autoimmune diseases, uncontrolled infections, pregnancy and lactation each led to patient exclusion. Someone took the PBMCs out of 9.5 to 10 ml of fresh peripheral blood. Worth noting for this clonotype: Its cognate antigen is unknown.

CDR3 size: 14 residues. The germline V gene encodes CDR1 SEHNR and CDR2 FQNEAQ (reference sequence). V was trimmed by 5 bases and J by 8 bases, leaving 18 bases between them. This clonotype was sampled from a young woman with Graves' ophthalmopathy. The gene calls are TRBV7-9 and TRBJ1-2; D unclear. Input material: peripheral blood. CDR3: CASSPIGRAEGYTF. The CDR3 DNA reads TGTGCCAGCAGCCCCATAGGGCGGGCGGAAGGCTACACCTTC.